A selection of T cell receptor beta chains follows, all from one sample in a study of blood T cells in healthy people across ages. TCRdb itself ran the 5' RACE reads through MiXCR, one entry per CDR3 protein. This table holds about 1 million distinct CDR3 sequences, 40% to 55% found once. Sequenced input: blood. All receptors come from a woman aged 55-70 years in good health. Each CDR3 is given with its conserved first and last residue. The order of the fields is clone size, J gene, D gene, V gene, CDR3 DNA, CDR3 protein. A D gene is named only where the DNA matches it firmly. Size is stated for part of the rows, as once, few or many counts, or as a class when the clone is expanded.

>few|TRBJ1-4|NA|TRBV10-3
TGTGCCATCAGTAGCCAGGGGAGTGTTAATGAAAAACTGTTTTTT
CAISSQGSVNEKLFF
>NA|TRBJ2-7|NA|TRBV5-1
TGCGCCAGCAGCTTGGCCCGGGGGACCCACGAGCAGTACTTC
CASSLARGTHEQYF
>NA|TRBJ2-2|TRBD1|TRBV28
TGTGCCAGCAGCCCGGGACAGGCAACCGGGGAGCTGTTTTTT
CASSPGQATGELFF
>NA|TRBJ2-5|TRBD1|TRBV9
TGTGCCAGCAGCGGACAGGGGGACAGGGAAGAGACCCAGTACTTC
CASSGQGDREETQYF
>NA|TRBJ2-3|TRBD2|TRBV20-1
TGCAGTGCTAGAGTGGGGGGGAGAGCTGATACGCAGTATTTT
CSARVGGRADTQYF
>once|TRBJ2-5|NA|TRBV7-9
TGTGCCAGCAGGCCCCCCCCTAGGCTGGGGAATGAGCAGTACTTC
CASRPPPRLGNEQYF
>NA|TRBJ2-7|TRBD2|TRBV6-5
TGTGCCAGCAGTTACTTGTACCGGGAGGGAGGCTCCTACGAGCAGTACTTC
CASSYLYREGGSYEQYF
>NA|TRBJ1-1|NA|TRBV14
TGTGCCAGCAGCCAAGACCACCCGGCGTTTGGAAAGGCTTTCTTT
CASSQDHPAFGKAFF
>NA|TRBJ2-7|NA|TRBV5-1
TGCGCCAACAGCTTGGGAGGCTCAGGGGTCGAGCAGTACTTC
CANSLGGSGVEQYF
>NA|TRBJ2-3|NA|TRBV12-3/TRBV12-4
TGTGCCAGCAGTCCCCCTCAGGTTACGCAGTATTTT
CASSPPQVTQYF
>few|TRBJ2-7|NA|TRBV29-1
TGCAGCGCGCGCGGACCCTACGAGCAGTACTTC
CSARGPYEQYF
>NA|TRBJ2-5|TRBD2|TRBV4-1
TGCGCCAGCAGCCCCCTAACCGGGACTAGCGCCCATTTATTTCCGTACTTC
CASSPLTGTSAHLFPYF
>few|TRBJ2-1|NA|TRBV7-3
TGTGCCAGCAGCTTCGCAGGGAGCCAAAATAAGAAGTTCTTC
CASSFAGSQNKKFF
>NA|TRBJ2-1|TRBD2|TRBV20-1
TGCAGTGCCTGTAGCGGGAGCTCCTACAATGAGCAGTTCTTC
CSACSGSSYNEQFF
>few|TRBJ2-7|TRBD1|TRBV24-1
TGTGCCACCAGTGACCAAGGACAGGGCATCTACGAGCAGTACTTC
CATSDQGQGIYEQYF
>NA|TRBJ2-5|TRBD1|TRBV3-1
TGTGCCAGAAGCCAAGATCTACAGGGGGCCGATGAGCAGTACTTC
CARSQDLQGADEQYF
>few|TRBJ2-1|NA|TRBV14
TGTGCCAGCAGTCTCCGGCGAGGGGGTTACAATGAGCAGTTCTTC
CASSLRRGGYNEQFF
>few|TRBJ2-3|TRBD2|TRBV20-1
TGCAGTGCTAGATCGGGACTAGCCTCAGATACGCAGTATTTT
CSARSGLASDTQYF
>NA|TRBJ2-7|NA|TRBV28
TGTGCCACCCAGTTTGGGCGCGGTTTATCCTACGAGCAGTACTTC
CATQFGRGLSYEQYF
>few|TRBJ2-7|NA|TRBV7-9
TGTGCCAGCAGGGGGGACGGGGACTACGAGCAGTACTTC
CASRGDGDYEQYF
>NA|TRBJ2-7|TRBD1|TRBV5-1
TGCGCCAGCAGATATCAACAGGGGAACTACGAGCAGTACTTC
CASRYQQGNYEQYF
>NA|TRBJ2-1|NA|TRBV5-1
TGCGCCAGCAGCTCAGCCGAACACCGCGGGGACAGTGAGCAGTTCTTC
CASSSAEHRGDSEQFF
>NA|TRBJ1-6|NA|TRBV9
TGTGCCAGCAGCGTAGGTGGTTCACCCCTCCACTTT
CASSVGGSPLHF
>few|TRBJ1-2|NA|TRBV3-1
TGTGCCAGCAGCCAAGATGGAGGAGGGCCCTATGGCTACACCTTC
CASSQDGGGPYGYTF
>NA|TRBJ2-1|TRBD2|TRBV20-1
TGCAGTGCTAGCCCCCGTAGCGGGAAAATCTCCTACAATGAGCAGTTCTTC
CSASPRSGKISYNEQFF
>few|TRBJ2-5|TRBD2|TRBV7-3
TGTGCCAGCAGGCTAGCGGGAGTGGCGGGTGAGACCCAGTACTTC
CASRLAGVAGETQYF
>few|TRBJ2-7|TRBD2|TRBV28
TGTGCCAGCAGTTTAGGACTAGCGGGAGACAACGAGCAGTACTTC
CASSLGLAGDNEQYF
>NA|TRBJ2-5|NA|TRBV10-3
TGTGCCATCAGGGAAGGGAGATGGGAGACCCAGTACTTC
CAIREGRWETQYF
>NA|TRBJ2-5|NA|TRBV7-8
TGTGCCAGCAGCTTAGGATTGGGATTCGGGGAGACCCAGTACTTC
CASSLGLGFGETQYF
>NA|TRBJ2-1|TRBD1|TRBV27
TGTGCCAGCAGTTACTCGACAGGGTACAATGAGCAGTTCTTC
CASSYSTGYNEQFF
>once|TRBJ2-1|NA|TRBV7-2
TGTGCCAGCAGCCTAGATCGGAACAGCAACAATGAGCAGTTCTTC
CASSLDRNSNNEQFF
>few|TRBJ1-6|NA|TRBV5-1
TGCGCCAGCAGCTTCCAGGATTCCTATAATTCACCCCTCCACTTT
CASSFQDSYNSPLHF
>NA|TRBJ2-2|NA|TRBV7-9
TGTGCCAGCAGCTACAGCACCGGGGAGCTGTTTTTT
CASSYSTGELFF
>NA|TRBJ2-6|TRBD1|TRBV3-1
TGTGCCAGTACAGGGGGCCCGCTCTTGGGGGCCAACGTCCTGACTTTC
CASTGGPLLGANVLTF
>NA|TRBJ2-1|TRBD2|TRBV2
TGTGCCAGCATCCCTCCCGGGCAGGGAGGGTACAATGAGCAGTTCTTC
CASIPPGQGGYNEQFF
>NA|TRBJ2-1|NA|TRBV10-1
TGCGCCAGCAGCCCCCCGGGGGGCCCCTACAATGAGCAGTTCTTC
CASSPPGGPYNEQFF
>NA|TRBJ2-7|TRBD2|TRBV20-1
TGCAGTGCTAGAGGCCTAGCGGGGCCGACCTACGAGCAGTACTTC
CSARGLAGPTYEQYF
>few|TRBJ2-5|NA|TRBV21-1
TGTGCCAGCAGCAACACCTGCCGCTTGTGGGGACAGGATAGCCAAGAGACCCAGTACTTC
CASSNTCRLWGQDSQETQYF
>NA|TRBJ2-7|TRBD2|TRBV28
TGTGCCAGCAGTTTTCCGGGGGAGGGCTACTACAATGAGCAGTACTTC
CASSFPGEGYYNEQYF
>NA|TRBJ1-1|TRBD1|TRBV2
TGTGCCAGCAGTGAAGCGGGACAGGGGGACAACACTGAAGCTTTCTTT
CASSEAGQGDNTEAFF
>few|TRBJ2-3|TRBD2|TRBV24-1
TGTGCCACCAGTGATCCTCTAGCGGGAAGTACAGATACGCAGTATTTT
CATSDPLAGSTDTQYF
>few|TRBJ2-1|NA|TRBV27
TGTGCCAGCAGTTGGGCGGTTGGTGAGCAGTTCTTC
CASSWAVGEQFF
>NA|TRBJ2-5|NA|TRBV7-2
TGTGCCAGCAGCTTGCCACGGAGTCCGGGGGCCCAGTACTTC
CASSLPRSPGAQYF
>NA|TRBJ1-2|NA|TRBV19
TGTGCCAGTAGTAGGTTCCGGACAGTACGGCATGGCTACACCTTC
CASSRFRTVRHGYTF
>few|TRBJ2-7|NA|TRBV3-1
TGTGCCAGCAGCCAAGGCCATCGCTCCTACGAGCAGTACTTC
CASSQGHRSYEQYF
>NA|TRBJ2-1|NA|TRBV20-1
TGCAGTGCTAGTGGGCCCCTTGCAGGGACCTACAATGAGCAGTTCTTC
CSASGPLAGTYNEQFF
>few|TRBJ2-5|NA|TRBV20-1
TGCAGTGCTAGAGGCCTCAGGGGAGAAGAGACCCAGTACTTC
CSARGLRGEETQYF
>NA|TRBJ2-1|NA|TRBV5-1
TGCGCCAGCAGCTTGGCCGGGGAGCGGAGCAATGAGCAGTTCTTC
CASSLAGERSNEQFF
>once|TRBJ2-3|NA|TRBV21-1
TGTGCCAGCAGCCAAAACTCGGGGCTGGGGGGGCGGAGATATAGCACAGATACGCAGTATTTT
CASSQNSGLGGRRYSTDTQYF
>few|TRBJ2-7|NA|TRBV27
TGTGCCAGCAGTCCAGGGAATCTCAACGAGCAGTACTTC
CASSPGNLNEQYF
>NA|TRBJ2-5|NA|TRBV6-6
TGTGCCAGCAGTAACTCGAATGGCCTACAAGAGACCCAGTACTTC
CASSNSNGLQETQYF
>NA|TRBJ2-1|NA|TRBV12-3/TRBV12-4
TGTGCCAGCAGTTGGGGTACCTGCAATGAGCAGTTCTTC
CASSWGTCNEQFF
>NA|TRBJ2-2|NA|TRBV20-1
TGCAGTGCACAGTGGGCCGCCGGGGAGCTGTTTTTT
CSAQWAAGELFF
>few|TRBJ2-1|NA|TRBV24-1
TGTGCCACCGCCGGGCTCAACAATGAGCAGTTCTTC
CATAGLNNEQFF